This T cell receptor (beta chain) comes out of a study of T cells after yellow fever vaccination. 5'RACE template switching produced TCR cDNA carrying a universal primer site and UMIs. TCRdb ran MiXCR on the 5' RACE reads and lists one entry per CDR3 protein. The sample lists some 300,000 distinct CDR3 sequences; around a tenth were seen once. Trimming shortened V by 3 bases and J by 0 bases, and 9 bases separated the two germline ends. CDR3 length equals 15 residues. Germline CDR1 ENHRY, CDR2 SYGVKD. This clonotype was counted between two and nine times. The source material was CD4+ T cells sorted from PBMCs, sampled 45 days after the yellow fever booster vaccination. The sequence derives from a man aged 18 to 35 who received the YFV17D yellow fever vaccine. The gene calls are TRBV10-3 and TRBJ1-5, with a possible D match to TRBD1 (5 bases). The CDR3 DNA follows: TGTGCCATCAGTGATAAGGGGAATAGCAATCAGCCCCAGCATTTT. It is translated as CAISDKGNSNQPQHF.